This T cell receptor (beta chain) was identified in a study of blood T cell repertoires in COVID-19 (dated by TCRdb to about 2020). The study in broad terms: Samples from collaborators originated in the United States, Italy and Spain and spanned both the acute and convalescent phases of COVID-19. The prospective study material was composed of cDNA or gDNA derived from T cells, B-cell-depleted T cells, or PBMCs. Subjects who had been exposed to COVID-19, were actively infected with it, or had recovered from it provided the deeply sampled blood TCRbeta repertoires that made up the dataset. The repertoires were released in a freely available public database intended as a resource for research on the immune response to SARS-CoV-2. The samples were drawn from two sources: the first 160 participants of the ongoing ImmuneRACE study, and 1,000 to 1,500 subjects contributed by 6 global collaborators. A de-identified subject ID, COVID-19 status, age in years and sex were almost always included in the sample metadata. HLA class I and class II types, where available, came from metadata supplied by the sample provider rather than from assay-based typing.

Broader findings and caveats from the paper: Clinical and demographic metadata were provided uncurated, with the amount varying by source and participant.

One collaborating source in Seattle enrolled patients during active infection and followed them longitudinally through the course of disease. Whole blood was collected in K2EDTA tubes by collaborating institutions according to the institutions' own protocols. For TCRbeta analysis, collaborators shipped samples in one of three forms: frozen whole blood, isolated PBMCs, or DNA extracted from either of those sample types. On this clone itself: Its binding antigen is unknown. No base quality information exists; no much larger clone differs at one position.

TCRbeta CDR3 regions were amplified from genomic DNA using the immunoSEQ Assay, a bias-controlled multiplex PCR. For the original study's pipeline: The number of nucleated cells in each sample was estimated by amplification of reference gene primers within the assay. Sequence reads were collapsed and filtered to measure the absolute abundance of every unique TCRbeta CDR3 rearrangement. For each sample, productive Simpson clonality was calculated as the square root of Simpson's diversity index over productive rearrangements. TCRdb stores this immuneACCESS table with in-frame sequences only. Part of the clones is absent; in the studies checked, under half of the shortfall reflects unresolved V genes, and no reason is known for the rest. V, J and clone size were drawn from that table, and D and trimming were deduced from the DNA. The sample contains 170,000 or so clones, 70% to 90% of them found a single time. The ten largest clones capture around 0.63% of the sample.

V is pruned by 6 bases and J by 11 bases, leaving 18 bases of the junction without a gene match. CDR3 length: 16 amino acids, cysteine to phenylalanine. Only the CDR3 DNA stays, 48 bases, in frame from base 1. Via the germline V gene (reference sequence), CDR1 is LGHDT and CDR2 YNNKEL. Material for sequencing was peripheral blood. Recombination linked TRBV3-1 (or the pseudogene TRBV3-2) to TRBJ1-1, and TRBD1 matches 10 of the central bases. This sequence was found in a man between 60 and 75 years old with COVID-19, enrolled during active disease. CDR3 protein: CASSQPRTGGAVQAFF. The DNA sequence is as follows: TGTGCCAGCAGTCAGCCGAGGACAGGGGGGGCCGTTCAGGCTTTCTTT.